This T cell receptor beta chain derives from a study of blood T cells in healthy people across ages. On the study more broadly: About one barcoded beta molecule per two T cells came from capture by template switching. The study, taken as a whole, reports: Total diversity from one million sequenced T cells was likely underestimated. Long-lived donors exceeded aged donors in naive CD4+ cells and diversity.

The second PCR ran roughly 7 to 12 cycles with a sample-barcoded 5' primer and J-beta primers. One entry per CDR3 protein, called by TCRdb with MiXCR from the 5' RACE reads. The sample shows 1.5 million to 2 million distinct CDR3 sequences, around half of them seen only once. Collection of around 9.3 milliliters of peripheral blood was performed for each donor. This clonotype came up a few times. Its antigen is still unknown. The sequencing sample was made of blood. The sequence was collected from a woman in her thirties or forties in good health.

The CDR3 here is CSAPGRRAYYGYTF. CDR3 nucleotide sequence: TGCAGTGCCCCGGGTCGCAGGGCCTACTATGGCTACACCTTC. The rearrangement uses TRBV20-1 and TRBJ1-2, with D tentatively TRBD1 (5 bases). CDR1 DFQATT and CDR2 SNEGSKA come from the germline V gene (reference sequence). This CDR3 has 14 amino acids. Trimming stripped 6 bases from V and 3 bases from J, with 17 bases between.